This TCR beta chain was identified during a study of cytomegalovirus exposure and HLA in healthy donors. Germline trimming cut 4 bases from V and 0 bases from J; bases unmatched to any gene: 13. Per germline, CDR1 SQVTM and CDR2 ANQGSEA. The CDR3 sequence is 17 residues long. On this clone itself: Its antigen is not known.

The protocol was immunoSEQ multiplex PCR, while the TCRdb copy is restricted to in-frame clones and leaves out a portion. Seen here are approximately 150,000 clones, roughly 90% observed once, and the top ten hold 3.5% to 5%. The donors were members of the validation cohort comprising approximately 110 subjects, separate from the approximately 670-subject first cohort. Study results and caveats: Reportedly, diagnosis of cytomegalovirus status by the classifier showed high specificity and sensitivity.

The origin of this receptor is a young man in good health and CMV-seropositive. The sequenced sample was PBMCs. V is TRBV29-1 and J is TRBJ1-2; TRBD1 agrees at 8 bases. CDR3 protein: CSVGLRGLGPANYGYTF. In nucleotides, the CDR3 is TGCAGCGTTGGACTCAGGGGGCTAGGGCCAGCTAACTATGGCTACACCTTC.